Given below is one T cell receptor beta chain in context. The V and J ends lost 3 bases and 8 bases respectively, with 13 bases between them. The germline gives CDR1 SGHDN, CDR2 FVKESK. This CDR3 region has 13 residues. This record comes from a study of blood T cell repertoires in COVID-19. Assay used: immunoSEQ multiplex PCR; TCRdb lists only in-frame clones, some missing. The sample records about 190,000 clones, 82% being singletons. The chain combines TRBV14 with TRBJ1-2, with D uncertain. The sequenced material came from peripheral blood. This TCR came from a woman aged 55-69 years with COVID-19, enrolled during active disease. The CDR3 sequence: CASSHRWGGGYTF. The CDR3 DNA follows: TGTGCCAGCAGCCATAGGTGGGGAGGAGGCTACACCTTC.